This entry lists 22 T cell receptor beta chains sequenced from one sample in a study of T cells and Merkel cell carcinoma outcomes. Here immunoSEQ multiplex PCR was the method, and the copy in TCRdb shows in-frame clones only, minus some. The sample consists of some 4,200 clones, roughly 92% of them appearing once. The specimen was tumor tissue from Merkel cell carcinoma. The receptors come from a human donor with Merkel cell carcinoma.

J is TRBJ1-1 and V is TRBV2, with D possibly matching TRBD1 (5 bases). V was clipped by 6 bases and J by 2 bases, with 10 bases between them. The CDR3 has 13 residues. Looked up from germline, CDR1 is SNHLY and CDR2 is FYNNEI. CDR3 nucleotides: TGTGCCAGCAGCAACCAGGGAAACACTGAAGCTTTCTTT. This translates into CASSNQGNTEAFF.

The chain couples TRBV5-1 to TRBJ1-4; a possible D gene is TRBD1 (5 bases). Germline CDR1 SGHRS, CDR2 YFSETQ. V dropped 0 bases and J dropped 6 bases, with 9 bases sitting between them. This CDR3 contains 14 residues. CDR3 nucleotides: TGCGCCAGCAGCTTGGATTCGGGGGATGAAAAACTGTTTTTT. It is translated as CASSLDSGDEKLFF.

The V and J genes are TRBV7-2 and TRBJ1-5, with a tentative D call TRBD1 (6 bases). The V end lost 1 base, the J end lost 0 bases, and 13 bases lay between the germline ends. Germline V CDR1 and CDR2: SGHTA, FQGNSA. The CDR3 is 17 residues long. The CDR3 reads CASSLVGGSLSNQPQHF. Here the CDR3 DNA reads TGTGCCAGCAGCTTAGTTGGGGGCAGCCTTAGCAATCAGCCCCAGCATTTT. Full variable domain (remainder filled in from reference TRBV7-2 and TRBJ1-5): GAGVSQSPSNKVTEKGKDVELRCDPISGHTALYWYRQSLGQGLEFLIYFQGNSAPDKSGLPSDRFSAERTGGSVSTLTIQRTQQEDSAVYLCASSLVGGSLSNQPQHFGDGTRLSIL.

The rearrangement uses TRBV25-1 and TRBJ2-3; a possible D gene is TRBD2 (6 bases). CDR1 MGHDK and CDR2 SYGVNS come from the germline V gene. Trimming removed 10 bases from V and 2 bases from J, with 19 bases in between. The CDR3 is 15 residues long. The CDR3 DNA reads TGTGCCACCCTAGCGTACGGGGGACCCACAGATACGCAGTATTTT. Encoded protein: CATLAYGGPTDTQYF.

The chain has TRBV4-2 and TRBJ2-7; possible D gene TRBD2, 6 bases. V was pared by 1 base and J by 4 bases, with 11 bases between. Germline V gene lookup returns CDR1 LGHNA and CDR2 YNFKEQ. The CDR3 consists of 14 residues. CDR3: CASSQVGLPYEQYF. The CDR3 DNA is TGTGCCAGCAGCCAAGTAGGACTACCGTACGAGCAGTACTTC.

In DNA, the CDR3 is TGTGCTAGTGGTTCGTACAGGGGGAAGAGTGAAGCTTTCTTT. Residues: CASGSYRGKSEAFF. This chain links TRBV12-5 with TRBJ1-1; 8 nucleotides match TRBD1. The CDR3 extends over 14 amino acids. Germline loops: CDR1 LGHNT, CDR2 FRNRAP. Trimming took 4 bases from V and 7 from J; bases not matched to a gene: 8.

This clone appeared once. The chain links TRBV14 to TRBJ2-2; TRBD1 agrees at 8 bases. The CDR3 length is 16 residues. Germline CDR1 SGHDN, CDR2 FVKESK. V shed 3 bases, J shed 4 bases, and the junction held 7 bases outside the gene matches. Written as DNA, the CDR3 is TGTGCCAGCAGCCAGTTGAGGACAGGGAGCACCGGGGAGCTGTTTTTT. Its protein is CASSQLRTGSTGELFF.

The CDR3, as DNA: TGTGCCAGCACCGAAAGGACAGGGCTATCCTACGAGCAGTACTTC. Translated: CASTERTGLSYEQYF. The genes are TRBV7-2 and TRBJ2-7; 8 bases line up with TRBD1. Trimming removed 7 bases from V and 1 base from J; junction bases left unmatched: 9. Germline V gene data show CDR1 as SGHTA and CDR2 as FQGNSA. This CDR3 comprises 15 residues.

This clone was counted only a few times. The rearrangement links TRBV20-1 to TRBJ2-5; D is unclear. The CDR3 loop spans 11 amino acids. Germline assignment: CDR1 DFQATT and CDR2 SNEGSKA (reference sequence). Deletions cut 8 bases from V and 4 bases from J, with 11 bases between. The CDR3 region has the DNA TGCAGTCCAAAGGAGCGAGAGACCCAGTACTTC. Amino acids: CSPKERETQYF.

The rearrangement joins TRBV4-3 to TRBJ2-1; 8 bases align to TRBD1. The CDR3 has 17 residues. J gave up 4 bases and V 3 bases, and 11 bases lay outside the gene matches. Germline loops: CDR1 LGHNA, CDR2 YSLEER. CDR3 DNA sequence: TGCGCCAGCAGCCATTCCAGGGGGCGGCTAGGTTACAATGAGCAGTTCTTC. Its protein is CASSHSRGRLGYNEQFF.

This chain joins TRBV2 and TRBJ2-7; a weak D match, TRBD2 (5 bases). Germline CDR1 reads SNHLY; CDR2 reads FYNNEI. This CDR3 comprises 15 residues. V lost 6 bases and J 3 bases, leaving 18 bases between the germline ends. The CDR3 sequence is CASSPDFSKHYEQYF. For the CDR3, the DNA is TGTGCCAGCAGCCCGGACTTCTCAAAGCACTACGAGCAGTACTTC.

The chain has TRBV4-3 and TRBJ2-5; D gene unclear. CDR3 size: 13 residues. Trimming stripped 0 bases from V and 4 bases from J, with 6 bases between. Germline V gene lookup returns CDR1 LGHNA and CDR2 YSLEER. CDR3 bases: TGCGCCAGCAGCCAAGATCGTACAGAGACCCAGTACTTC. It yields the protein CASSQDRTETQYF.

The chain joins TRBV6-5 to TRBJ1-2; TRBD1 might be the D (5 bases). CDR1 is MNHEY, CDR2 SVGAGI, per germline. Trimming left V 6 bases short and J 6 bases short, with 14 bases between. The CDR3 covers 13 residues. As DNA, the CDR3 is TGTGCCAGCAGCTATCAGGGTTCGCATGGCTACACCTTC. This gives the protein CASSYQGSHGYTF.

The rearrangement uses TRBV5-6 and TRBJ2-7; D remains unclear. V lost 4 bases to trimming and J lost 4 bases, with 15 bases between them. The CDR3 has 14 amino acids. The germline V gene has CDR1 SGHDT and CDR2 YYEEEE. The CDR3 region is CASSPELTVYEQYF. For the CDR3, the DNA is TGTGCCAGCAGCCCTGAACTAACCGTGTACGAGCAGTACTTC.

This clone was observed a handful of times. The rearrangement joins TRBV28 to TRBJ2-4; weak D call: TRBD2 (5 bases). Germline loops: CDR1 MDHEN, CDR2 SYDVKM. This CDR3 contains 16 residues. V dropped 5 bases and J dropped 7 bases, with 21 bases sitting between them. The CDR3 loop is CASSASSTHSGNIQYF. The DNA of the CDR3 is TGTGCCAGCAGTGCCTCTAGCACTCACAGTGGGAACATTCAGTACTTC.

This clone was observed a single time. J is TRBJ2-1 and V is TRBV6-5; 7 bases are a match to TRBD1. The trim removed 4 bases at V and 5 bases at J, leaving 2 bases unmatched. Germline V gene sequence: CDR1 MNHEY, CDR2 SVGAGI. The CDR3 extends over 13 amino acids. The CDR3 here is CASSWGTDNEQFF. The CDR3 DNA reads TGTGCCAGCAGTTGGGGGACAGACAATGAGCAGTTCTTC.

V usage is TRBV6-6 and J usage is TRBJ1-1; D is undetermined. Germline loops: CDR1 MNHNY, CDR2 SVGAGI (reference sequence). The CDR3 is made up of 13 amino acids. The V end lost 2 bases, the J end lost 5 bases, and 9 bases lay between the germline ends. The CDR3 sequence: CASSYGRETEAFF. The CDR3 coding sequence is TGTGCCAGCAGTTACGGAAGGGAAACTGAAGCTTTCTTT.

The chain combines TRBV2 with TRBJ2-5; D is perhaps TRBD1 (7 bases). V was clipped by 4 bases and J by 5 bases, with 14 bases between them. Germline V gives CDR1 SNHLY, CDR2 FYNNEI. This CDR3 contains 14 residues. CDR3 region: CASSAGRGRETQYF. The CDR3 DNA follows: TGTGCCAGCAGTGCGGGCAGGGGGAGGGAGACCCAGTACTTC.

CDR3 protein: CASSLSSGYTDTQYF. CDR3 coding DNA: TGCGCCAGCAGCTTGTCCTCGGGGTACACAGATACGCAGTATTTT. The V gene is TRBV5-1, the J gene TRBJ2-3, with D possibly TRBD2 on 5 matching bases. CDR1 and CDR2 (germline): SGHRS, YFSETQ. The CDR3 totals 15 residues. Trimming removed 1 base at V and 2 bases at J, with 11 bases between.

This clone was seen a handful of times. This chain links TRBV6-5 with TRBJ1-1; D remains ambiguous. The CDR3 covers 11 residues. In germline, CDR1 is MNHEY, CDR2 SVGAGI. Trimming left V 0 bases short and J 8 bases short, with 4 bases between. The CDR3: CASSYSGEAFF. Written as DNA, the CDR3 is TGTGCCAGCAGTTACTCGGGAGAAGCTTTCTTT.

The chain has TRBV28 and TRBJ1-1; D gene unclear. The CDR3 is made up of 11 amino acids. The germline gives CDR1 MDHEN, CDR2 SYDVKM. V was clipped by 7 bases and J by 7 bases, with 10 bases between them. The CDR3 sequence: CASTTHREAFF. CDR3 sequence (DNA): TGTGCCAGCACCACCCACCGTGAAGCTTTCTTT.

The chain links TRBV6-5 to TRBJ1-1; D remains ambiguous. This CDR3 spans 14 amino acids. With 0 bases removed from V and 4 bases from J, the gap between germline ends came to 9 bases. CDR1 MNHEY and CDR2 SVGAGI come from the germline V gene. Here the CDR3 DNA reads TGTGCCAGCAGTTACTCGAACTGGGGCACTGAAGCTTTCTTT. This gives the protein CASSYSNWGTEAFF.